This T cell receptor beta chain was observed in a study of T-cell memory formation after mild COVID-19. Study summary: The TCR clusters were mostly specific to one donor.

General observations from the study: Certain responding clones were present in pre-infection memory, suggesting participation of cross-reactive memory. Largely, contracting CD4+ clones fell within CM and EM, and contracting CD8+ clones within EMRA. Contracting clones from day 15 to 85 showed balanced CD4/CD8; later expanders favored CD4+.

This clonotype turned up a few times. The antigen is not known. TCRdb ran MiXCR on the 5' RACE reads and lists one entry per CDR3 protein. The sample lists about 360,000 distinct CDR3 sequences; approximately 14% were seen once. After removal of 4 bases from V and 7 bases from J, the junction contained 19 bases not matched to a gene. The CDR3 length is 18 residues. Per the germline V gene, CDR1 is SGHVS and CDR2 is FQNEAQ. Sequencing was performed on PBMCs or a T cell subset sorted from them (not recorded which). The source of this sequence is a man younger than 35 who had mild COVID-19 (a few samples of this study predate the infection). Cell type and time point are not known. The chain uses TRBV7-8 and TRBJ2-1; 7 nucleotides align to TRBD1. CDR3 residues: CASSYIDPKDRRRNEQFF. The CDR3 DNA sequence: TGTGCCAGCAGCTACATAGACCCAAAGGACAGGCGACGGAATGAGCAGTTCTTC.